One and the same sample provided the 10 T cell receptor beta chains below, sequenced in a study of Ad26.COV2.S vaccination and SARS-CoV-2 variants. Treatment noted: some 19 received Ad26.COV2.S at low or high dose, single or two shots; a few received placebo; per-sample allocation not given. Day 63 following the first vaccine or placebo injection was when the samples were taken. The protocol was immunoSEQ multiplex PCR, while the TCRdb copy is restricted to in-frame clones and leaves out a portion. The sample has hundreds of thousands of clones, about 91% seen once. This specimen consisted of peripheral blood, obtained in a trial of Ad26.COV2.S vaccine versus placebo. The receptors shown here come from a person between 18 and 65 years old who received the Ad26.COV2.S COVID-19 vaccine or a placebo.

This chain connects TRBV18 to TRBJ1-5; possible D gene TRBD1, 5 bases. The CDR3 totals 15 residues. Germline V gene data show CDR1 as KGHSH and CDR2 as LQKENI. The germline V and J ends were trimmed by 1 base and 2 bases, with 9 bases remaining between them. In nucleotides, the CDR3 is TGTGCCAGCTCACCACAGGGGAATGGCAATCAGCCCCAGCATTTT. This sequence encodes CASSPQGNGNQPQHF.

This clone showed up just a few times. The V call is TRBV19, the J call TRBJ1-5; no clear D. The germline gives CDR1 LNHDA, CDR2 SQIVND (reference sequence). The CDR3 has 15 amino acids. V was shortened by 3 bases and J by 4 bases, with 13 bases between the two germline ends. The CDR3 coding sequence is TGTGCCAGTAGTATCCAAAGGGTTGGTAATCAGCCCCAGCATTTT. Its translation: CASSIQRVGNQPQHF.

The rearrangement links TRBV28 to TRBJ2-2; 9 bases are a match to TRBD2. This CDR3 is built from 15 residues. CDR1 MDHEN and CDR2 SYDVKM come from the germline V gene. Trimming cost V 2 bases and J 5 bases; bases outside gene matches: 3. The DNA of the CDR3 is TGTGCCAGCAGTTTAGAAGCGGGGGGAACCGGGGAGCTGTTTTTT. Amino acid sequence: CASSLEAGGTGELFF.

This chain connects TRBV4-1 to TRBJ2-2; 7 bases map to TRBD1. Germline V CDR1 and CDR2: MGHRA, YSYEKL. The CDR3 loop spans 16 amino acids. V lost 4 bases, J lost 4 bases, and 9 bases stayed unmatched. The CDR3 DNA sequence: TGCGCCAGCAGCCCCCTCTGGACAGGCCTCACCGGGGAGCTGTTTTTT. Its protein is CASSPLWTGLTGELFF.

The chain has TRBV2 and TRBJ1-5, with D possibly TRBD1 on 6 matching bases. The germline V gene encodes CDR1 SNHLY and CDR2 FYNNEI. This CDR3 region has 15 residues. V was clipped by 4 bases and J by 0 bases, with 10 bases between them. The CDR3 reads CASSGGAFSNQPQHF. CDR3 in DNA: TGTGCCAGCAGTGGGGGGGCCTTTAGCAATCAGCCCCAGCATTTT.

The chain's CDR3 is CASSLAGGHSFSNTEAFF. As DNA, the CDR3 is TGCGCCAGCAGCTTGGCCGGGGGGCACAGTTTTTCGAACACTGAAGCTTTCTTT. The chain uses TRBV5-1 and TRBJ1-1; perhaps TRBD1 as D (6 bases). Per germline, CDR1 SGHRS and CDR2 YFSETQ. The CDR3 length is 18 residues. The V end was cut by 0 bases, the J end by 1 base, with 19 bases between.

This clone was detected only a few times. The chain joins TRBV7-2 to TRBJ2-1; possible D gene TRBD1, 6 bases. CDR1 is SGHTA and CDR2 is FQGNSA in the germline V gene. CDR3 length: 14 residues. V lost 2 bases, J lost 2 bases, and 7 bases lay in between. The CDR3 DNA follows: TGTGCCAGCAGCTTACCAGGGGCCTACAATGAGCAGTTCTTC. Protein product: CASSLPGAYNEQFF.

The count of this clone is one. The chain carries TRBV7-3 and TRBJ2-3; unclear D gene. This CDR3 spans 12 amino acids. Germline V gives CDR1 SGHTA, CDR2 FQGTGA. V lost 2 bases, J lost 9 bases, and 9 bases lay in between. The DNA for the CDR3 is TGTGCCAGCAGCTTACAAGGACCGACGCAGTATTTT. Its protein is CASSLQGPTQYF.

The V gene is TRBV10-3, the J gene TRBJ2-3; D gene ambiguous. The CDR3 is made up of 16 amino acids. Germline CDR1 is ENHRY and CDR2 is SYGVKD. Trimming took off 3 bases at V and 2 bases at J, with 15 bases between the two ends. CDR3 nucleotides: TGTGCCATCAGTGAAAGGCGCTTCCTCTCCACAGATACGCAGTATTTT. It yields the protein CAISERRFLSTDTQYF.

The CDR3 loop reads CASSERRGQYSNQPQHF. CDR3 nucleotides: TGTGCCAGCAGTGAACGAAGGGGACAGTATAGCAATCAGCCCCAGCATTTT. The chain has TRBV6-1 and TRBJ1-5; 7 bases agree with TRBD1. Germline V gene sequence: CDR1 MNHNS, CDR2 SASEGT. V lost 2 bases to trimming and J lost 0 bases; unmatched junction nucleotides: 7. CDR3 length equals 17 residues.